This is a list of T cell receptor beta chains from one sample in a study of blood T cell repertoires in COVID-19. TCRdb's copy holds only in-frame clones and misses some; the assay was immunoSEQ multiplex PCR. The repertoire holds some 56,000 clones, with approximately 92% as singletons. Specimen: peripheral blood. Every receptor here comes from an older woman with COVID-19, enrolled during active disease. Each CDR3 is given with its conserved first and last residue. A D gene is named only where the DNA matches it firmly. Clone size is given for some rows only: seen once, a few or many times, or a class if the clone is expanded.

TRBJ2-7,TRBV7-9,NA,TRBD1,CASSLGGQGYEQYF,TGTGCCAGCAGCTTAGGGGGACAGGGTTACGAGCAGTACTTC
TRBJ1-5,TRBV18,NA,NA,CASSPSDPQPQHF,TGTGCCAGCTCACCAAGCGACCCACAGCCCCAGCATTTT
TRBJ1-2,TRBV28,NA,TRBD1,CASSAPGTGYGYTF,TGTGCCAGCAGTGCCCCCGGGACAGGATATGGCTACACCTTC
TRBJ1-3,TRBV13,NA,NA,CASALNLGNTIYF,TGTGCCAGCGCACTAAATCTTGGAAACACCATATATTTT
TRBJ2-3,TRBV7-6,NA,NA,CASSLLGQNTDTQYF,TGTGCCAGCAGCCTTCTGGGGCAGAACACAGATACGCAGTATTTT
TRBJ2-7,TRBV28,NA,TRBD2,CASRISGTSANEQYF,TGTGCCAGCCGTATCTCCGGGACTAGCGCAAACGAGCAGTACTTC
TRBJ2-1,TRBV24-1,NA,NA,CATTTEGDEQFF,TGTGCCACCACGACGGAAGGGGATGAGCAGTTCTTC
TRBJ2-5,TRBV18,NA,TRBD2,CASSPTSGEETQYF,TGTGCCAGCTCACCCACGAGCGGGGAAGAGACCCAGTACTTC
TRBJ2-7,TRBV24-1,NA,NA,CATSDSYVSPYEQYF,TGTGCCACCAGTGATTCCTACGTATCCCCCTACGAGCAGTACTTC
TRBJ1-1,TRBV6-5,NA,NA,CASRPSGVNTEAFF,TGTGCCAGCAGGCCCTCGGGGGTGAACACTGAAGCTTTCTTT
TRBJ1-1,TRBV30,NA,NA,CAAKGHLNTEAFF,TGTGCCGCTAAGGGACATTTGAACACTGAAGCTTTCTTT
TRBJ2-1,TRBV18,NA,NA,CASSTSTGMAYNEQFF,TGTGCCAGCTCCACCTCCACAGGGATGGCCTACAATGAGCAGTTCTTC
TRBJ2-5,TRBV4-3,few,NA,CASSQISGETQYF,TGCGCCAGCAGCCAAATTAGCGGAGAGACCCAGTACTTC
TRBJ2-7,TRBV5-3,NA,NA,CARSWGVYEQYF,TGTGCCAGAAGCTGGGGAGTCTACGAGCAGTACTTC
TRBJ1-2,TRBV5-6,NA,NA,CASSLQDVSTF,TGTGCCAGCAGCCTACAGGACGTCTCCACCTTC
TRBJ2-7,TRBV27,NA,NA,CASSPRLHYEQYF,TGTGCCAGCAGTCCCCGACTTCACTACGAGCAGTACTTC
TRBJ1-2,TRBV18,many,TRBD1,CASSAGTGGGYTF,TGTGCCAGCTCCGCCGGGACAGGGGGCGGCTACACCTTC
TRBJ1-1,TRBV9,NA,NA,CASSPAETGLGEAFF,TGTGCCAGCAGCCCCGCTGAGACAGGTTTGGGTGAAGCTTTCTTT
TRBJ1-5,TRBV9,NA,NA,CASSVGGSSQPQHF,TGTGCCAGCAGCGTAGGAGGAAGTAGTCAGCCCCAGCATTTT
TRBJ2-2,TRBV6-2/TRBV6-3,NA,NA,CASSYSAGVLGELFF,TGTGCCAGCAGTTACTCCGCAGGGGTGCTCGGGGAGCTGTTTTTT
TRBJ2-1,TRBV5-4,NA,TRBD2,CASSPYPVAGGPGEQFF,TGTGCCAGCAGCCCGTATCCGGTAGCGGGAGGGCCCGGTGAGCAGTTCTTC
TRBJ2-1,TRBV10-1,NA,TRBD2,CASSQSGSRNEQFF,TGCGCCAGCAGTCAAAGCGGGAGTCGGAATGAGCAGTTCTTC
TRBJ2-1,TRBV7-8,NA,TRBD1,CASSLYRDRPYNEQFF,TGTGCCAGCAGCTTATACCGGGACAGACCCTACAATGAGCAGTTCTTC
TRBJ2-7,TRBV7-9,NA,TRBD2,CASSVSGSSGLLYEQYF,TGTGCCAGCAGCGTCTCGGGGTCTAGCGGATTACTCTACGAGCAGTACTTC
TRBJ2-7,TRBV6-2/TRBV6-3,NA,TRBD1,CASSYTPGQGLGYEQYF,TGTGCCAGCAGTTATACCCCGGGACAGGGCCTCGGCTACGAGCAGTACTTC
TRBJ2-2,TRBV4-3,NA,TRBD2,CASSQVGEGWELFF,TGCGCCAGCAGCCAAGTTGGGGAGGGGTGGGAGCTGTTTTTT
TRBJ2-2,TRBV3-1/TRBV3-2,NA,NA,CASSQGYEGNTGELFF,TGTGCCAGCAGCCAGGGGTACGAGGGGAACACCGGGGAGCTGTTTTTT
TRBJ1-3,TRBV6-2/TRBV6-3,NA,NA,CASSYGLTGNTIYF,TGTGCCAGCAGTTATGGACTAACTGGAAACACCATATATTTT
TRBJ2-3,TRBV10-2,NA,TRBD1,CASSESGQDLSTDTQYF,TGCGCCAGCAGTGAGTCAGGACAGGACCTTAGCACAGATACGCAGTATTTT
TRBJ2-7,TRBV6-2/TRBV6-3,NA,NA,CASSYPVGNYEQYF,TGTGCCAGCAGTTACCCGGTTGGTAACTACGAGCAGTACTTC
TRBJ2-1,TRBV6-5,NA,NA,CASRPTGLTLEQFF,TGTGCCAGCAGGCCCACGGGACTTACCCTCGAGCAGTTCTTC
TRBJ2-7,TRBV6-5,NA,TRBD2,CASGTSGIYYEQYF,TGTGCCAGCGGTACTAGCGGGATTTACTACGAGCAGTACTTC
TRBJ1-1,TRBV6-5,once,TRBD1,CASSSGGRQTEAFF,TGTGCCAGCAGTTCAGGGGGTAGGCAGACTGAAGCTTTCTTT
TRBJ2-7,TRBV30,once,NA,CAWDRQASYEQYF,TGTGCCTGGGACAGGCAGGCTTCCTACGAGCAGTACTTC
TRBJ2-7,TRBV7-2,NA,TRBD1,CASSYPGTVSYEQYF,TGTGCCAGCAGCTACCCCGGGACAGTCTCCTACGAGCAGTACTTC
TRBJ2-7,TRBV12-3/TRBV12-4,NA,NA,CASSLGAGGQYF,TGTGCCAGCAGTTTAGGAGCGGGCGGGCAGTACTTC
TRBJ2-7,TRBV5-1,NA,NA,CASSQTTGIDEQYF,TGCGCCAGCAGCCAAACCACAGGGATTGACGAGCAGTACTTC
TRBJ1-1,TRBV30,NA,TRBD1,CAWAGTANTEAFF,TGTGCCTGGGCTGGGACAGCAAACACTGAAGCTTTCTTT
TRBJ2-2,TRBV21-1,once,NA,CASRTEGTGELFF,TGTGCCAGTAGGACAGAAGGCACCGGGGAGCTGTTTTTT
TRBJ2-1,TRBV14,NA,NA,CASSQESASEQFF,TGTGCCAGCAGCCAAGAATCCGCGAGTGAGCAGTTCTTC
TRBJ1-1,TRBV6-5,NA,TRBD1,CASSYSTGYTEAFF,TGTGCCAGCAGTTATTCGACAGGGTACACTGAAGCTTTCTTT
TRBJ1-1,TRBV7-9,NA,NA,CASSQGQGGWNEAFF,TGTGCCAGCAGCCAAGGGCAGGGAGGATGGAATGAAGCTTTCTTT
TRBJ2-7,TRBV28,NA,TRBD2,CASSVSGGRTYEQYF,TGTGCCAGCAGTGTTTCGGGAGGGAGGACCTACGAGCAGTACTTC
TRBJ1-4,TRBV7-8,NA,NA,CASSPRRGSGDEKLFF,TGTGCCAGCAGCCCTCGGCGGGGGTCGGGGGATGAAAAACTGTTTTTT
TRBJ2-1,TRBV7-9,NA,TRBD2,CASSSTLAGALQTYNEQFF,TGTGCCAGCAGCTCAACACTAGCGGGGGCCCTCCAGACGTACAATGAGCAGTTCTTC
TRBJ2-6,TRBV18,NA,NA,CASSPAGSGANVLTF,TGTGCCAGCTCACCAGCAGGGTCTGGGGCCAACGTCCTGACTTTC
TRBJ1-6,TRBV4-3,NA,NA,CASSQSFLGNSPLHF,TGCGCCAGCAGCCAGAGCTTCCTCGGGAATTCACCCCTCCACTTT
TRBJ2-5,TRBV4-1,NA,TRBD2,CASSQDRGGGVPETQYF,TGCGCCAGCAGCCAAGATCGAGGCGGGGGGGTCCCCGAGACCCAGTACTTC
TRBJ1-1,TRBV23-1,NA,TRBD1,CASSRRAGQEVPRDF,TGCGCCAGCAGTCGCCGAGCCGGACAGGAAGTTCCCCGGGACTTT
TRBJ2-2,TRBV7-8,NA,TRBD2,CASSLRRGGLGGELFF,TGTGCCAGCAGCTTAAGGCGGGGGGGCCTCGGCGGGGAGCTGTTTTTT
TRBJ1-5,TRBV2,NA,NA,CASSQGIRGIYSNQPQHF,TGTGCCAGCAGTCAAGGCATCAGGGGAATTTATAGCAATCAGCCCCAGCATTTT
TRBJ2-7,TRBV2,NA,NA,CASREDGSSYEQYF,TGTGCCAGCAGAGAGGACGGGAGCTCCTACGAGCAGTACTTC
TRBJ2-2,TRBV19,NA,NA,CASTTDLIGELFF,TGTGCCAGTACCACCGACTTAATCGGGGAGCTGTTTTTT
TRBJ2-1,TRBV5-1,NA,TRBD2,CASSHGTSGPTEQFF,TGCGCCAGCAGTCACGGGACTAGCGGCCCAACGGAGCAGTTCTTC